This entry features one TCR beta chain sequence. The sample holds other DNA sequences that translate to the same CDR3. The sample is drawn from a study of shared clonotypes between healthy human individuals. With 2 bases removed from V and 3 bases from J, the gap between germline ends came to 7 bases. This CDR3 comprises 13 residues. Germline V lookup: CDR1 ENHRY, CDR2 SYGVKD. Method: immunoSEQ multiplex PCR; TCRdb's copy keeps in-frame clones and lacks some. This table has around 500,000 clones, approximately 80% appearing once. The clonotype comes from a middle-aged woman in good health. Some clones in this sample may be carry-over from other donors' samples. The sample comprised PBMCs. This chain links TRBV10-3 with TRBJ1-2; D unresolved. As DNA, the CDR3 is TGTGCCATCAGTGAGGGGAGGTACTATGGCTACACCTTC. Protein product: CAISEGRYYGYTF.